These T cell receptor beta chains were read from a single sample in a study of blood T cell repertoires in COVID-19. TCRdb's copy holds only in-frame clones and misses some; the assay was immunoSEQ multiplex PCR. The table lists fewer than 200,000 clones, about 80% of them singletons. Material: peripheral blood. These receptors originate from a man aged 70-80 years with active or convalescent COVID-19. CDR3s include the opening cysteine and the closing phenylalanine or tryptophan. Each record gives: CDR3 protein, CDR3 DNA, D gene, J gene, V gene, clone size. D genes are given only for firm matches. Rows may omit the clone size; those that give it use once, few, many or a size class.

CATNLGQTHQPQHF | TGTGCCACCAACCTGGGACAGACCCATCAGCCCCAGCATTTT | TRBD1 | TRBJ1-5 | TRBV15 | NA
CASRQGKTSEQYF | TGTGCCAGCAGACAGGGTAAGACTAGCGAACAGTACTTC | TRBD2 | TRBJ2-7 | TRBV28 | once
CASSPRRTGNTEAFF | TGTGCCAGCTCACCCCGTCGGACTGGGAACACTGAAGCTTTCTTT | NA | TRBJ1-1 | TRBV18 | NA
CASSLSPSGITEAFF | TGTGCCAGCAGTTTGTCCCCGTCGGGAATCACTGAAGCTTTCTTT | NA | TRBJ1-1 | TRBV27 | once
CASSYGENTEQYF | TGTGCCAGCAGCTATGGTGAAAATACTGAGCAGTACTTC | NA | TRBJ2-7 | TRBV6-5 | NA
CASSLLGGVGDEQYF | TGTGCCAGCAGTCTGTTGGGAGGGGTAGGCGACGAGCAGTACTTC | TRBD2 | TRBJ2-7 | TRBV7-9 | NA
CASSLGDSSAYGYTF | TGTGCCAGCAGCTTGGGGGACAGCTCTGCCTATGGCTACACCTTC | TRBD1 | TRBJ1-2 | TRBV7-8 | NA
CAWSTSLGELFF | TGTGCCTGGAGTACTTCCCTCGGGGAACTGTTTTTT | NA | TRBJ1-4 | TRBV30 | NA
CASSEPEGRVRGTYEQYF | TGTGCCAGCAGTGAGCCCGAAGGCAGGGTAAGGGGGACCTACGAGCAGTACTTC | NA | TRBJ2-7 | TRBV6-1 | NA
CASSRLATDTQYF | TGTGCCAGCAGTAGACTAGCGACAGATACGCAGTATTTT | TRBD2 | TRBJ2-3 | TRBV6-5 | NA
CAWTRTGGNIQYF | TGTGCCTGGACCCGGACAGGGGGGAACATTCAGTACTTC | TRBD1 | TRBJ2-4 | TRBV30 | NA
CASSLQGASEQFF | TGTGCCAGCAGTTTACAGGGGGCAAGCGAGCAGTTCTTC | TRBD1 | TRBJ2-1 | TRBV12-3/TRBV12-4 | NA
CASSAGQGPYNEQFF | TGTGCCAGCAGCGCAGGACAGGGCCCTTACAATGAGCAGTTCTTC | TRBD1 | TRBJ2-1 | TRBV5-4 | NA
CASSPGLPVETQYF | TGTGCCAGTAGCCCGGGACTCCCCGTTGAGACCCAGTACTTC | NA | TRBJ2-5 | TRBV19 | NA
CASSLAVSSGGTYEQYF | TGTGCCAGCAGCTTAGCTGTATCTAGCGGGGGCACCTACGAGCAGTACTTC | TRBD2 | TRBJ2-7 | TRBV7-9 | NA
CASSPRVAYNEQFF | TGTGCCAGCAGCCCTCGGGTAGCCTACAATGAGCAGTTCTTC | NA | TRBJ2-1 | TRBV7-8 | NA
CASSGPQGAGSPLHF | TGTGCCAGCAGCGGCCCACAGGGGGCTGGCTCACCCCTCCACTTT | TRBD1 | TRBJ1-6 | TRBV9 | once
CASSSSGLAGGRETQYF | TGCGCCAGCAGCTCCTCCGGACTAGCGGGAGGGAGGGAGACCCAGTACTTC | TRBD2 | TRBJ2-5 | TRBV5-1 | few
CSSKPPGYGGYTF | TGCAGCTCCAAGCCCCCGGGGTATGGAGGCTACACCTTC | NA | TRBJ1-2 | TRBV29-1 | NA
CATSDPSGRSYNEQFF | TGTGCCACCAGTGATCCTAGCGGGAGATCCTACAATGAGCAGTTCTTC | TRBD2 | TRBJ2-1 | TRBV24-1 | NA
CASSKRGIAQFF | TGTGCCAGCAGTAAGCGGGGGATTGCGCAGTTCTTC | TRBD2 | TRBJ2-1 | TRBV6-2/TRBV6-3 | once
CASSTWTGPVPQHF | TGTGCCAGCAGTACGTGGACAGGTCCGGTGCCCCAGCATTTT | TRBD1 | TRBJ1-5 | TRBV2 | NA
CASTPRGQGQGYGYTF | TGTGCCAGCACCCCAAGGGGACAGGGCCAAGGCTATGGCTACACCTTC | TRBD1 | TRBJ1-2 | TRBV6-6 | NA
CASSFPGQAAVAFF | TGTGCCAGCAGCTTCCCGGGACAGGCGGCAGTAGCTTTCTTT | TRBD1 | TRBJ1-1 | TRBV7-9 | NA
CASSQDGAGVEKLFF | TGCGCCAGCAGCCAAGATGGGGCAGGGGTGGAAAAACTGTTTTTT | NA | TRBJ1-4 | TRBV4-3 | NA
CASSDFYGYTF | TGTGCCAGCAGCGACTTTTATGGCTACACCTTC | NA | TRBJ1-2 | TRBV7-2 | NA
CAWSARQGSHPRVGQPQHF | TGTGCCTGGAGTGCAAGGCAGGGGTCCCACCCCCGGGTCGGCCAGCCCCAGCATTTT | NA | TRBJ1-5 | TRBV30 | NA
CASREGGDLFEQYF | TGTGCCAGCAGGGAGGGGGGGGATCTTTTCGAGCAGTACTTC | NA | TRBJ2-7 | TRBV28 | once
CASSYGTTKPEQYF | TGTGCCAGCAGTTACGGGACAACCAAACCGGAGCAGTACTTC | NA | TRBJ2-7 | TRBV6-6 | few
CASSRGTPNYGYTF | TGTGCCAGCAGCCGAGGCACACCTAACTATGGCTACACCTTC | NA | TRBJ1-2 | TRBV5-5 | NA
CASSILGQGARTEAFF | TGTGCCAGCAGCATACTGGGACAGGGGGCCCGAACTGAAGCTTTCTTT | TRBD1 | TRBJ1-1 | TRBV7-8 | NA
CSVEGQILSNQPQHF | TGCAGCGTTGAGGGACAGATCCTTAGCAATCAGCCCCAGCATTTT | TRBD1 | TRBJ1-5 | TRBV29-1 | NA
CASSLVSGYLGSPLHF | TGTGCCAGCAGCTTGGTTTCGGGGTATCTAGGTTCACCCCTCCACTTT | NA | TRBJ1-6 | TRBV5-6 | NA
CSVDSGNEKLFF | TGCAGCGTTGACTCGGGGAATGAAAAACTGTTTTTT | NA | TRBJ1-4 | TRBV29-1 | NA
CASSEGIDYGYTF | TGTGCCAGTAGCGAGGGAATCGACTATGGCTACACCTTC | NA | TRBJ1-2 | TRBV19 | few
CASSRGSYEQYF | TGTGCCAGCAGCCGCGGTAGCTACGAGCAGTACTTC | NA | TRBJ2-7 | TRBV5-6 | few
CASSYGRGSYNEQFF | TGTGCCAGCAGTTACGGCAGGGGTTCCTACAATGAGCAGTTCTTC | NA | TRBJ2-1 | TRBV6-2/TRBV6-3 | NA
CASNPTGHAFF | TGTGCCAGCAACCCCACAGGGCACGCTTTCTTT | NA | TRBJ1-1 | TRBV2 | once
CASSPPGQETQYF | TGTGCCAGTAGTCCGCCGGGGCAAGAGACCCAGTACTTC | NA | TRBJ2-5 | TRBV19 | NA
CASSSGYGKNIQYF | TGTGCCAGCAGCTCAGGGTATGGCAAAAACATTCAGTACTTC | NA | TRBJ2-4 | TRBV28 | NA
CASSLGGTGGLSGNTIYF | TGTGCCAGCAGCTTGGGTGGGACAGGGGGCCTCTCTGGAAACACCATATATTTT | TRBD1 | TRBJ1-3 | TRBV5-4 | NA
CASSYYRGVNEQFF | TGTGCCAGCAGCTACTACAGGGGGGTCAATGAGCAGTTCTTC | TRBD1 | TRBJ2-1 | TRBV7-8 | NA
CASSFLTGGLTEAFF | TGTGCCAGCAGTTTCCTGACAGGGGGCTTGACTGAAGCTTTCTTT | TRBD1 | TRBJ1-1 | TRBV6-2/TRBV6-3 | NA
CASSLHKRENNEQFF | TGCGCCAGCAGCTTGCACAAGCGGGAGAACAATGAGCAGTTCTTC | TRBD2 | TRBJ2-1 | TRBV5-1 | NA
CASSLPGTGGSASPLHF | TGCGCCAGCAGCTTACCCGGGACAGGGGGTTCTGCGTCACCCCTCCACTTT | TRBD1 | TRBJ1-6 | TRBV5-1 | NA
CASSLAKIPGDEQYF | TGTGCCAGCAGCTTGGCTAAGATCCCAGGGGACGAGCAGTACTTC | NA | TRBJ2-7 | TRBV5-8 | NA
CASSSHATVDGYTF | TGTGCCAGCAGTTCCCACGCAACTGTAGATGGCTACACCTTC | NA | TRBJ1-2 | TRBV7-9 | NA
CASSLRGLNTEAFF | TGTGCCAGCAGTTTACGGGGTCTGAACACTGAAGCTTTCTTT | NA | TRBJ1-1 | TRBV28 | NA
CAISDPTGQTEAFF | TGTGCCATCAGTGACCCAACAGGGCAAACTGAAGCTTTCTTT | NA | TRBJ1-1 | TRBV10-3 | NA
CASSIPGENTEAFF | TGTGCCAGTAGCATCCCGGGTGAGAACACTGAAGCTTTCTTT | NA | TRBJ1-1 | TRBV19 | NA
CASSLRTGAGTEAFF | TGCGCCAGCAGCTTGCGGACAGGGGCGGGCACTGAAGCTTTCTTT | TRBD1 | TRBJ1-1 | TRBV5-1 | NA
CASSIGGTGLGTDTQYF | TGCGCCAGCAGCATTGGGGGGACCGGACTGGGCACAGATACGCAGTATTTT | NA | TRBJ2-3 | TRBV5-1 | NA
CASSLRTGWDEQFF | TGTGCCAGCAGCCTTCGGACAGGGTGGGATGAGCAGTTCTTC | TRBD1 | TRBJ2-1 | TRBV7-8 | NA
CASSRQGISTEAFF | TGTGCCAGCAGCAGACAGGGGATTAGCACTGAAGCTTTCTTT | TRBD1 | TRBJ1-1 | TRBV7-3 | NA
CASSAEGIGNTIYF | TGTGCCAGCAGCGCGGAGGGAATCGGAAACACCATATATTTT | NA | TRBJ1-3 | TRBV9 | NA
CASSPQGVSPLHF | TGTGCCAGCAGCCCTCAGGGGGTCTCACCCCTCCACTTT | TRBD1 | TRBJ1-6 | TRBV5-4 | NA
CASSLYLGSGGTEAFF | TGTGCCAGCAGCTTATATCTTGGGTCCGGGGGGACTGAAGCTTTCTTT | NA | TRBJ1-1 | TRBV11-2 | few
CASRRPSTDTQYF | TGTGCCAGCAGGAGGCCTAGCACAGATACGCAGTATTTT | NA | TRBJ2-3 | TRBV5-4 | NA
CASSPRQSGELFF | TGTGCCAGCTCACCTCGACAGTCCGGGGAGCTGTTTTTT | NA | TRBJ2-2 | TRBV18 | NA